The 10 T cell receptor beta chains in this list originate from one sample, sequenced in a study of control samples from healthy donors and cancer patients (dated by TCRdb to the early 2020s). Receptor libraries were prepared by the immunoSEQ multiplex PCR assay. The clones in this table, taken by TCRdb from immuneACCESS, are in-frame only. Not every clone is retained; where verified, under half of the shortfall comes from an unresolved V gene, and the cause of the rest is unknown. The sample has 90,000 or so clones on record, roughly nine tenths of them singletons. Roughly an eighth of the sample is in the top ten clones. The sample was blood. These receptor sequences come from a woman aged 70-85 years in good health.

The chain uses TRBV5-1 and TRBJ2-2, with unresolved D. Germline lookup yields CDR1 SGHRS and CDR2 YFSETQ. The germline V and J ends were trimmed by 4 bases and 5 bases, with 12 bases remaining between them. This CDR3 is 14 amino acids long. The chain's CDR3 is CASSRAWGTGELFF. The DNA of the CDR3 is TGCGCCAGCAGCCGGGCATGGGGTACCGGGGAGCTGTTTTTT.

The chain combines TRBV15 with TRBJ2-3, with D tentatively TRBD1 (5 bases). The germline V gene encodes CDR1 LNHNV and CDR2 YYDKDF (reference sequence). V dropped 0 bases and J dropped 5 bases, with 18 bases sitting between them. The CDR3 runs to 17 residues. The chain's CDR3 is CATSREVGTGLGDTQYF. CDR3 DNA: TGTGCCACCAGCAGAGAGGTGGGAACAGGCCTAGGAGATACGCAGTATTTT.

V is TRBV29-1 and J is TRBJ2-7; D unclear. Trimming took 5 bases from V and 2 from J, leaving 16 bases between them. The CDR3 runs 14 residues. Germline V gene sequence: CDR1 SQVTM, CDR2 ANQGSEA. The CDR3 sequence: CSVKADGGAYEQYF. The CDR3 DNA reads TGCAGCGTTAAAGCCGATGGTGGGGCCTACGAGCAGTACTTC.

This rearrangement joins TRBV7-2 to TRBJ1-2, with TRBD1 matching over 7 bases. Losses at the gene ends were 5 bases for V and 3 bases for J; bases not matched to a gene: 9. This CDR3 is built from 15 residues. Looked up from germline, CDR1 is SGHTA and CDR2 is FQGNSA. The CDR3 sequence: CASSAPGTVDYGYTF. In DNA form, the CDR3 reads TGTGCCAGCAGCGCCCCCGGGACAGTTGACTATGGCTACACCTTC.

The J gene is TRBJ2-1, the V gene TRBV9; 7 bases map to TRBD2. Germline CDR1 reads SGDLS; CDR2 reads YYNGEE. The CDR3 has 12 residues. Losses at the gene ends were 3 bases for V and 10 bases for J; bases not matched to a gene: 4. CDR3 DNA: TGTGCCAGCAGCGAGGGAGCGGGAGAGCAGTTCTTC. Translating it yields CASSEGAGEQFF.

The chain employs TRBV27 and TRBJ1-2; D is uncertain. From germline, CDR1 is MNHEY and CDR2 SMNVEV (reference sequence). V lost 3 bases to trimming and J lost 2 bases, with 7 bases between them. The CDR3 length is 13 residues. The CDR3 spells CASSLGRNYGYTF. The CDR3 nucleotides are TGTGCCAGCAGTTTGGGGAGGAACTATGGCTACACCTTC.

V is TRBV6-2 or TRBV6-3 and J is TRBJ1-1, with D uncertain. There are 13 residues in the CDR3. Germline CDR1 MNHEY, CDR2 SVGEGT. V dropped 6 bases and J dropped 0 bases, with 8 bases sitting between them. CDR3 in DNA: TGTGCCAGCAGCCGGGCCGTGAACACTGAAGCTTTCTTT. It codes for CASSRAVNTEAFF.

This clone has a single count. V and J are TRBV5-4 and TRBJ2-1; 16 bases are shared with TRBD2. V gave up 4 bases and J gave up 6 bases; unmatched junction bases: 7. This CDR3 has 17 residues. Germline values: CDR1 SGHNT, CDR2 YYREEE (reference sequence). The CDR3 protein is CASSVGTSGRASNEQFF. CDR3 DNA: TGTGCCAGCAGCGTGGGGACTAGCGGGAGGGCCTCCAATGAGCAGTTCTTC.

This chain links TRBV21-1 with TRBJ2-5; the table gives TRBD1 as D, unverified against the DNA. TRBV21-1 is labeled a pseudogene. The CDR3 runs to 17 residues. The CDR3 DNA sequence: TGTGCCAGCAGCAAAGAGGGAGGAGACAGGGGTTTCGAGACCCAGTACTTC. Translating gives CASSKEGGDRGFETQYF.

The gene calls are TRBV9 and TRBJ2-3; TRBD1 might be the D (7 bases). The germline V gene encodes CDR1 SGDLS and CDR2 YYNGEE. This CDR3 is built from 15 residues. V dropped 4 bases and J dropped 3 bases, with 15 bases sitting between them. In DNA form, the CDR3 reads TGTGCCAGCAGCCGGAGGGGGCGCGCTACAGATACGCAGTATTTT. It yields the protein CASSRRGRATDTQYF.